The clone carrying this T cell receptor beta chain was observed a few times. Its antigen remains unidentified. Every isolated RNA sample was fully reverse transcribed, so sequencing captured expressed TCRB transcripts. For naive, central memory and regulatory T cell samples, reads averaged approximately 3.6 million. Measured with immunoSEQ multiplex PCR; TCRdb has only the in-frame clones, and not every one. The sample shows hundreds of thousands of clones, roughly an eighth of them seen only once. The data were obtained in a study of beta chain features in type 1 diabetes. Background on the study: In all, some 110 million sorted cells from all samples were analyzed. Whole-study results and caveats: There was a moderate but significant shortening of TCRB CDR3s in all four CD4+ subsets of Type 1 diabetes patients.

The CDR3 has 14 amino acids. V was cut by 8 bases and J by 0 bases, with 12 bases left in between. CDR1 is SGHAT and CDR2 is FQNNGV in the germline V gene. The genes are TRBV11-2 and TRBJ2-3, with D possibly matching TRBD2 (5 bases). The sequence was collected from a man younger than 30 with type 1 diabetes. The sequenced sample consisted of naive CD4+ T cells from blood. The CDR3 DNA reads TGTGCCAGCGCCGATTGGGAGAGCACAGATACGCAGTATTTT. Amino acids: CASADWESTDTQYF.